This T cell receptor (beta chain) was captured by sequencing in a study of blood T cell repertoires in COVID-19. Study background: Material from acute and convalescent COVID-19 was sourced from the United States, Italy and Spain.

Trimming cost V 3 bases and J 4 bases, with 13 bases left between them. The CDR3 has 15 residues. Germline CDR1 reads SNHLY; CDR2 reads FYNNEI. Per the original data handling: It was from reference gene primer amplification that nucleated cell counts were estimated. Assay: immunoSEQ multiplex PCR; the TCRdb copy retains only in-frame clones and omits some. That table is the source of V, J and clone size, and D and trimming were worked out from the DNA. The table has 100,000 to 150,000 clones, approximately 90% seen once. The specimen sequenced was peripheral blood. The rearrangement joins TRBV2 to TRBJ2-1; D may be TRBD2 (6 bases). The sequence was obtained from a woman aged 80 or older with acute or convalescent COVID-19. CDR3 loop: CASSDAGPVYNEQFF. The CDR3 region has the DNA TGTGCCAGCAGTGATGCGGGACCGGTTTACAATGAGCAGTTCTTC.